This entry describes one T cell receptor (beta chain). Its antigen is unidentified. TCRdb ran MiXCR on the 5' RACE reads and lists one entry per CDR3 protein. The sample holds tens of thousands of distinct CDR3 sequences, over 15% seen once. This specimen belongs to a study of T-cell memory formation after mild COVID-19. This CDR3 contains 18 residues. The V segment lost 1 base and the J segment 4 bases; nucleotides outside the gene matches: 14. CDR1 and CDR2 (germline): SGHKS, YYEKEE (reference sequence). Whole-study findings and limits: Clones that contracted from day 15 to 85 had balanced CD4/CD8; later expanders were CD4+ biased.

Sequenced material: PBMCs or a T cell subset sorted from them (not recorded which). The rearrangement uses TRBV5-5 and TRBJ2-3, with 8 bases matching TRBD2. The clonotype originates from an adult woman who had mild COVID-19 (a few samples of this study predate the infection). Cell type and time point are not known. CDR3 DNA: TGTGCCAGCAGCTTGAGGCCCCTCTTCAGCGGGAGTCCAGATACGCAGTATTTT. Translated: CASSLRPLFSGSPDTQYF.